This T cell receptor beta chain appears in the sequencing data of a study of early T cells in non-severe SARS-CoV-2 infection. Germline V gene lookup returns CDR1 DFQATT and CDR2 SNEGSKA (reference sequence). The CDR3 totals 16 residues. Between the trimmed V and J ends, which lost 1 base and 7 bases, there was a span of 17 bases. TCRdb re-called the 5' RACE reads with MiXCR, one entry per CDR3 protein. The sample has about 83,000 distinct CDR3 sequences; 12% are singletons. This TCR was recovered from an adult who was a healthcare worker with PCR-confirmed SARS-CoV-2 infection or an uninfected control (not recorded which). Specimen: whole blood. The chain recombines TRBV20-1 with TRBJ1-6; weak D call: TRBD1 (5 bases). CDR3 DNA: TGCAGTGCTAGAGTCGCCAGTATGGGGCCAAATTCACCCCTCCACTTT. It is translated as CSARVASMGPNSPLHF.